This TCR beta chain is from a study of blood T cell repertoires in COVID-19. Study in general: Sites in the United States, Italy and Spain provided acute and convalescent COVID-19 samples. T cells, B-cell-depleted T cells, or PBMCs supplied cDNA or gDNA.

Methods used by the authors: Estimation of nucleated cell counts was performed using reference gene primer amplification. Clones were read by immunoSEQ multiplex PCR, and TCRdb kept only the in-frame ones, dropping some. The V and J calls and the clone size are those of that table, but D and trimming were determined from the DNA. The table shows about 32,000 clones, with more than 80% occurring only once. V was pared by 5 bases and J by 1 base, with 1 base of the junction left unmatched. Per germline, CDR1 SGHTA and CDR2 FQGNSA. The CDR3 has 14 residues. This receptor was taken from a man aged 55-75 years with active or convalescent COVID-19. The chain has TRBV7-2 and TRBJ2-4; 8 bases are shared with TRBD1. The sequencing input was peripheral blood. The CDR3 DNA reads as TGTGCCAGCAGCCGGGACAGGGCCAAAAACATTCAGTACTTC. It translates to CASSRDRAKNIQYF.